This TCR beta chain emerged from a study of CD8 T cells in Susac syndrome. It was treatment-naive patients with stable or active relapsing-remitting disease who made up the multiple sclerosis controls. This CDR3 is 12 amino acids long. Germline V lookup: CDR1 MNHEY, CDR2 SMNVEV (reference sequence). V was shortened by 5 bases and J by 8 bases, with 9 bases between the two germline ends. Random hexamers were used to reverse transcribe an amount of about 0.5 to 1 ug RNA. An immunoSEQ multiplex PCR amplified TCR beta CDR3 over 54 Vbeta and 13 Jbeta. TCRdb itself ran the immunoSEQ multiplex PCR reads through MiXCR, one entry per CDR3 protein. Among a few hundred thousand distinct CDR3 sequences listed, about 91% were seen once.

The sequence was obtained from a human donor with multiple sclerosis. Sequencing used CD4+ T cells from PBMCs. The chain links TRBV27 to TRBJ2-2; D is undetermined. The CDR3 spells CASSPPLGELFF. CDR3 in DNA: TGTGCCAGCAGTCCCCCCCTAGGGGAGCTGTTTTTT.